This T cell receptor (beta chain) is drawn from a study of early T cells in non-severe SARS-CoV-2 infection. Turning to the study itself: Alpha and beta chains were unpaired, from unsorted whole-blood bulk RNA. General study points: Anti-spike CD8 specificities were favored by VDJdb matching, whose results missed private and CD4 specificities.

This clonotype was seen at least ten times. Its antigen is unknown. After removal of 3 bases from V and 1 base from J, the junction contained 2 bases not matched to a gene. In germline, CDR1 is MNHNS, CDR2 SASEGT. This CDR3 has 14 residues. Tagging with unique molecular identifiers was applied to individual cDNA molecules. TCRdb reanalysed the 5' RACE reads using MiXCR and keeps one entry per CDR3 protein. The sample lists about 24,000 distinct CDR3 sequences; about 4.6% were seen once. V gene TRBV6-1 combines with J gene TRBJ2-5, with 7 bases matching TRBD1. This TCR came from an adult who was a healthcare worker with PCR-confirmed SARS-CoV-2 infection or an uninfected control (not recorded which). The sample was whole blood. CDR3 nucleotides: TGTGCCAGCAGTGAGACAGGGTCCCAAGAGACCCAGTACTTC. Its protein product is CASSETGSQETQYF.